This TCR beta chain was captured by sequencing in a study of spatial heterogeneity in lung cancer. Using its own MiXCR run on the 5' RACE reads, TCRdb lists one record per CDR3 protein. The sample includes 5,000 to 5,500 distinct CDR3 sequences, 7.4% seen only once; the top ten take 45% to 55%. This sample's time point: sample taken at primary tumor resection. Frozen PBMC, nontumor lung or tumor provided whole RNA, which was sequenced unsorted. This CDR3 is built from 15 residues. In germline, CDR1 is DFQATT, CDR2 SNEGSKA (reference sequence). The V gene lost 2 bases and the J gene lost 3 bases, with 14 bases spanning the gap. Whole-study results and caveats: How many expanded intratumoral alpha and beta TCRs were present tracked the tumor mutation count, which was a count of nonsynonymous mutations.

With respect to this clonotype: What it binds is unknown.

The V and J genes are TRBV20-1 and TRBJ1-3, with unresolved D. The sequence was collected from a male donor with early-stage non-small cell lung cancer. The material sequenced was lung tumor tissue, taken at surgery. As DNA, the CDR3 is TGCAGTGCTAGACCCAGAACCTCCGGTGGAAACACCATATATTTT. Protein sequence: CSARPRTSGGNTIYF.